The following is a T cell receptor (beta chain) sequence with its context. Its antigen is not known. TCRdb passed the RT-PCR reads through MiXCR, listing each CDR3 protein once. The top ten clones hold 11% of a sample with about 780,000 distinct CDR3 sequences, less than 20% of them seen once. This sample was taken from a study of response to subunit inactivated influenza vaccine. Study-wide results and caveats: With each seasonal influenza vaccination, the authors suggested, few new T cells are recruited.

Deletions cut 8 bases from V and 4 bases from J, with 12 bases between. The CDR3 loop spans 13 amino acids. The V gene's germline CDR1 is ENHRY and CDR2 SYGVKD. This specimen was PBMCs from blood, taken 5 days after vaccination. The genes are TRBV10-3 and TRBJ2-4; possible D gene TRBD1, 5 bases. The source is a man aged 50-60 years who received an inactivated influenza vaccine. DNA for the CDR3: TGTGCCATCGCGACAGATGAAAAAAACATTCAGTACTTC. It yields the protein CAIATDEKNIQYF.